This T cell receptor beta chain was captured in a study of shared clonotypes between healthy human individuals. Points on this clone: Other DNA sequences in this specimen translate into the identical CDR3.

The germline gives CDR1 SGHRS, CDR2 YFSETQ. Trimming shortened V by 5 bases and J by 1 base, and 10 bases separated the two germline ends. This CDR3 region has 13 residues. Using immunoSEQ multiplex PCR, the repertoire was profiled, and TCRdb retains in-frame clones only, with some absent. The sample has more than 2 million clones; around 95% are singletons. The source is a man aged 18 to 29 in good health. The sequencing input was naive CD4+ T cells sorted from blood. Subset described: CD45RA+ positively selected. V and J are TRBV5-1 and TRBJ2-7; D possibly uses TRBD1 or TRBD2 (5 bases each). The CDR3 here is CASSWDGSYEQYF. The CDR3 nucleotides read TGCGCCAGCAGTTGGGACGGTTCCTACGAGCAGTACTTC.